This T cell receptor (beta chain) was identified in a study of blood T cell repertoires in COVID-19. Authors' data handling: Amplification of reference gene primers was used by the study to estimate nucleated cell counts. TCRdb's table, derived via immunoSEQ multiplex PCR, lists solely in-frame clones and lacks some. V and J calls and clone size are given by that table; D and trimming were obtained from the DNA. The data hold around 200,000 clones, with approximately 86% observed a single time. Cohort assignment relied on participant-reported clinical history. Shortly before study entry, within 2 weeks, exposed participants had met a COVID-19 case. Germline values: CDR1 GTSNPN, CDR2 SVGIG (reference sequence). This CDR3 has 16 amino acids. V was clipped by 3 bases and J by 1 base, with 16 bases between them.

V gene TRBV30 combines with J gene TRBJ2-1, with D possibly TRBD2 on 6 matching bases. The TCR was taken from a woman in her twenties or thirties who had been exposed to COVID-19. Material for sequencing was PBMCs or T cells enriched from blood (not recorded which). CDR3 nucleotide sequence: TGTGCCTGGAGCTCTAGGAGTAGCGGATCCTACAATGAGCAGTTCTTC. Translated: CAWSSRSSGSYNEQFF.